Presented here are 11 T cell receptor beta chains from one specimen sequenced in a study of cytotoxic CD8 clonotypes in ibrutinib-treated CLL. Libraries were prepared by immunoSEQ multiplex PCR; TCRdb keeps only in-frame clonotypes and omits some of them. The sample lists roughly 200,000 clones; approximately 68% were seen once. The material sequenced was PBMCs, taken after 24 months of ibrutinib treatment. These receptors originate from a human donor with chronic lymphocytic leukemia.

This chain connects TRBV29-1 to TRBJ1-2; D ambiguous. Germline CDR1 is SQVTM and CDR2 is ANQGSEA. The CDR3 runs 14 residues. V shed 2 bases and J shed 4 bases, with 14 bases lying between them. In DNA form, the CDR3 reads TGCAGCGTTGAAACGAAACAGCATATCTATGGCTACACCTTC. This gives the protein CSVETKQHIYGYTF.

This chain links TRBV12-5 with TRBJ2-1; 12 nucleotides line up with TRBD2. Germline V lookup: CDR1 LGHNT, CDR2 FRNRAP. The CDR3 runs 18 residues. V was clipped by 3 bases and J by 9 bases; unmatched bases: 15. The CDR3: CASGFIPSTSGSLGEQFF. The DNA for the CDR3 is TGTGCTAGTGGTTTCATCCCCTCGACTAGCGGGAGTCTTGGTGAGCAGTTCTTC.

The genes are TRBV4-1 and TRBJ2-7; TRBD2 matches at 10 bases. J gave up 3 bases and V 4 bases, and 15 bases lay outside the gene matches. The CDR3 contains 18 residues. Germline V gene lookup returns CDR1 MGHRA and CDR2 YSYEKL. As DNA, the CDR3 is TGCGCCAGCAGCCGCAGACTAGCGGGTCTGGGCCCGCACTACGAGCAGTACTTC. Amino acids: CASSRRLAGLGPHYEQYF.

The chain joins TRBV29-1 to TRBJ2-1; 7 bases map to TRBD1. Germline values: CDR1 SQVTM, CDR2 ANQGSEA. The V segment lost 1 base and the J segment 7 bases; nucleotides outside the gene matches: 16. There are 17 residues in the CDR3. CDR3 nucleotides: TGCAGCGTTGAAGGCCAGGGGGATTTTCTAACGAGGAATGAGCAGTTCTTC. It encodes CSVEGQGDFLTRNEQFF.

The CDR3 DNA is TGCGCCAGCAGCCAAGAACCACCGGGACTAGCTGCCTACGAGCAGTACTTC. Its translation: CASSQEPPGLAAYEQYF. The chain couples TRBV4-3 to TRBJ2-7; the match to TRBD2 covers 9 bases. This CDR3 region has 17 residues. Germline CDR1 LGHNA, CDR2 YSLEER. Trimming at V came to 0 bases and at J to 2 bases, leaving 8 bases not matched to a gene.

V and J are TRBV19 and TRBJ2-5; 8 bases match TRBD1. The CDR3 length is 15 residues. Germline CDR1 is LNHDA and CDR2 is SQIVND (reference sequence). The V segment lost 6 bases and the J segment 1 base; nucleotides outside the gene matches: 7. Here the CDR3 reads CASRDRASVQETQYF. As DNA, the CDR3 is TGTGCCAGTAGGGACAGGGCTTCAGTCCAAGAGACCCAGTACTTC.

This rearrangement joins TRBV5-1 to TRBJ2-7; 9 bases match TRBD2. The CDR3 has 16 residues. The V gene end was trimmed by 4 bases and the J gene end by 3 bases; junction bases not matched to a gene: 11. The germline gives CDR1 SGHRS, CDR2 YFSETQ. CDR3: CASSPRALAGSYEQYF. The CDR3 region has the DNA TGCGCCAGCAGCCCGAGGGCCCTAGCGGGGAGCTACGAGCAGTACTTC.

This chain links TRBV19 with TRBJ2-1; 7 bases are a match to TRBD1. After removal of 6 bases from V and 9 bases from J, the junction contained 5 bases not matched to a gene. Germline loops: CDR1 LNHDA, CDR2 SQIVND (reference sequence). The CDR3 length is 12 residues. The CDR3 coding sequence is TGTGCCAGTAGCTCGACAGGGACTGAGCAGTTCTTC. Protein product: CASSSTGTEQFF.

This clone was counted a few times. The rearrangement links TRBV30 to TRBJ1-2, with D maybe TRBD1 (6 bases). This CDR3 has 13 amino acids. CDR1 and CDR2 (germline): GTSNPN, SVGIG (reference sequence). Trimming took 4 bases from V and 4 from J, leaving 13 bases between them. The CDR3 nucleotides read TGTGCCTGGACCCGGACAGCCACCTATGGCTACACCTTC. This codes for CAWTRTATYGYTF.

The V gene is TRBV30, the J gene TRBJ2-3, with 10 bases aligning to TRBD2. V shed 0 bases and J 10 bases; nucleotides not matched to a gene: 7. The CDR3 covers 14 residues. Germline CDR1 reads GTSNPN; CDR2 reads SVGIG (reference sequence). The CDR3 region has the DNA TGTGCCTGGAGTGTAGCGCTAGCGGGAGCGGCGCAGTATTTT. This sequence encodes CAWSVALAGAAQYF.

The J gene is TRBJ2-5, the V gene TRBV19; D gene ambiguous. Trimming pared 3 bases from V and 4 bases from J, leaving 12 bases between. CDR1 is LNHDA, CDR2 SQIVND, per germline (reference sequence). This CDR3 is built from 14 residues. The CDR3 DNA follows: TGTGCCAGTAGTATCAAGGGCTGGCGAGAGACCCAGTACTTC. Amino acid sequence: CASSIKGWRETQYF.